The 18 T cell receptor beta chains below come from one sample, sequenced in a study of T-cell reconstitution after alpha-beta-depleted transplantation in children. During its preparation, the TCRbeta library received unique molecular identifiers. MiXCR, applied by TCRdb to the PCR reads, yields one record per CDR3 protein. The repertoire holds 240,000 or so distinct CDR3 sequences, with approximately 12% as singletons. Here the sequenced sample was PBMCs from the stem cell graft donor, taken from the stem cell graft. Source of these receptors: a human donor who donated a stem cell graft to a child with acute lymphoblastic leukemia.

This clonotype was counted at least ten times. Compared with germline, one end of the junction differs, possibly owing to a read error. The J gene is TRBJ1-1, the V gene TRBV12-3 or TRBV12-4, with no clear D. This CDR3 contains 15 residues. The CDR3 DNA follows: TGTGCCAGCACTTTAAGGGTAACACTGAACACTGAAGCTTTCTTT. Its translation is CASTLRVTLNTEAFF.

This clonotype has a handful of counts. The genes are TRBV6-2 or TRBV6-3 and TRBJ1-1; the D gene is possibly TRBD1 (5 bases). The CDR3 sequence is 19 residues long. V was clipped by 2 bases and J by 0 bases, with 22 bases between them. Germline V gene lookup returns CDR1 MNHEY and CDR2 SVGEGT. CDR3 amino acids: CASSYTPSWSQGMNTEAFF. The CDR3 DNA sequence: TGTGCCAGCAGTTACACTCCATCTTGGAGCCAGGGAATGAACACTGAAGCTTTCTTT.

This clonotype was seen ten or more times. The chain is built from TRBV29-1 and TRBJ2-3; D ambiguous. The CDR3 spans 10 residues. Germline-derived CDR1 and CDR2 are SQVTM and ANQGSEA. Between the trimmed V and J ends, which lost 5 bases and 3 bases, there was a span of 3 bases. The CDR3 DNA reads TGCAGCGTTCATACAGATACGCAGTATTTT. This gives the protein CSVHTDTQYF.

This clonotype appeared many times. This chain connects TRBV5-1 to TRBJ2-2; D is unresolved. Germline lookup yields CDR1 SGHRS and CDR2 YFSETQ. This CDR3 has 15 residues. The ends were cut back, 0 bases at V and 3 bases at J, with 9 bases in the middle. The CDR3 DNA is TGCGCCAGCAGCTTGGGACTCGTGGACACCGGGGAGCTGTTTTTT. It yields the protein CASSLGLVDTGELFF. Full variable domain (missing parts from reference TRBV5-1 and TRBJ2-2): KAGVTQTPRYLIKTRGQQVTLSCSPISGHRSVSWYQQTPGQGLQFLFEYFSETQRNKGNFPGRFSGRQFSNSRSEMNVSTLELGDSALYLCASSLGLVDTGELFFGEGSRLTVL.

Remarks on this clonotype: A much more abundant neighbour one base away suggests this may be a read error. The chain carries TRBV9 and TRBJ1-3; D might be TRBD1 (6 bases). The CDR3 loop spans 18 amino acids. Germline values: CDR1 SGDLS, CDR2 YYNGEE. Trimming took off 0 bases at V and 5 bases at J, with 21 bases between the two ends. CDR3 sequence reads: CASSVDGIGQGTRNTIYF. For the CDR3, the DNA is TGTGCCAGCAGCGTAGATGGTATTGGGCAGGGGACTAGAAACACCATATATTTT.

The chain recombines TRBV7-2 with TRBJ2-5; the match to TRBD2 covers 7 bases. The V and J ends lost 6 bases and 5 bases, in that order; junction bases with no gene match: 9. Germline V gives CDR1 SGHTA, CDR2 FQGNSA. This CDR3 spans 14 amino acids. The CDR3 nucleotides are TGTGCCAGCAGAAGTGGGAGGGCCCAGGAGACCCAGTACTTC. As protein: CASRSGRAQETQYF.

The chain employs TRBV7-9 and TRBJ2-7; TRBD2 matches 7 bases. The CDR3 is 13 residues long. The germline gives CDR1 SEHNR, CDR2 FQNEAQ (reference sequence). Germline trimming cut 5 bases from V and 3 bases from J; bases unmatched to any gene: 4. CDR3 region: CASSQSGVYEQYF. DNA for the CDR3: TGTGCCAGCAGCCAGAGCGGGGTCTACGAGCAGTACTTC.

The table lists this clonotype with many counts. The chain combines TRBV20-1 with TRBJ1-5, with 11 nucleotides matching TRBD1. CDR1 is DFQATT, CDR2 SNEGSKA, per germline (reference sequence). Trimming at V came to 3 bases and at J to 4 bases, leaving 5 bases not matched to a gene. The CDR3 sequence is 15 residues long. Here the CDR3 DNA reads TGCAGTGCTAGGGGGGGGACAGGGGGTAATCAGCCCCAGCATTTT. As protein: CSARGGTGGNQPQHF.

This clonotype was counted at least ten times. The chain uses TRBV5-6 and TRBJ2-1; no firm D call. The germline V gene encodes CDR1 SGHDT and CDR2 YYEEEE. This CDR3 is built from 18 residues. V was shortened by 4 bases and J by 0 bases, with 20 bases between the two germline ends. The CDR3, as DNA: TGTGCCAGCAGCGGGTCCATCCGACCCAGAAGCTCCTACAATGAGCAGTTCTTC. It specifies CASSGSIRPRSSYNEQFF.

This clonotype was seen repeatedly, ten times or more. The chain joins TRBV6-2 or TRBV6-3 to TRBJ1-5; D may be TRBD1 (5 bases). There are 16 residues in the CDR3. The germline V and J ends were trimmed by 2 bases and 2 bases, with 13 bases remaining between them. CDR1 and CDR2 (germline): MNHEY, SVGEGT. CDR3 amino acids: CASSYGSGKGNQPQHF. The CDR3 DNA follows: TGTGCCAGCAGTTACGGCTCAGGGAAGGGCAATCAGCCCCAGCATTTT.

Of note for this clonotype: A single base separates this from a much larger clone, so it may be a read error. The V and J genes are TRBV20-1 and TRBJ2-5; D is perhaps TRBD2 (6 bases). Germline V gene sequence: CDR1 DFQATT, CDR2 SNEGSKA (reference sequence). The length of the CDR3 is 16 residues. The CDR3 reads CCARDWREGNQETQYF. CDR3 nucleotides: TGCTGTGCTAGAGATTGGAGGGAAGGTAACCAAGAGACCCAGTACTTC.

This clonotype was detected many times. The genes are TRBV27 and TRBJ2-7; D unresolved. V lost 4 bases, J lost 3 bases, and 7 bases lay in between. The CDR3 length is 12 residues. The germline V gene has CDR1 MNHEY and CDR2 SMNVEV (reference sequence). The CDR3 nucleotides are TGTGCCAGCAGTTCCCCCTTCTACGAGCAGTACTTC. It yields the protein CASSSPFYEQYF.

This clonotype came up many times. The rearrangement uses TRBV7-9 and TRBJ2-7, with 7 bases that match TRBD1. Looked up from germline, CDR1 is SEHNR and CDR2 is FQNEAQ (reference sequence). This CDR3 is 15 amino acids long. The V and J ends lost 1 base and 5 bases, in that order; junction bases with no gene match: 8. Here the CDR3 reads CASSLVGGAIHEQYF. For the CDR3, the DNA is TGTGCCAGCAGCTTAGTAGGGGGCGCGATCCACGAGCAGTACTTC. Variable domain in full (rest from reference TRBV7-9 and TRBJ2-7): DTGVSQNPRHKITKRGQNVTFRCDPISEHNRLYWYRQTLGQGPEFLTYFQNEAQLEKSRLLSDRFSAERPKGSFSTLEIQRTEQGDSAMYLCASSLVGGAIHEQYFGPGTRLTVT.

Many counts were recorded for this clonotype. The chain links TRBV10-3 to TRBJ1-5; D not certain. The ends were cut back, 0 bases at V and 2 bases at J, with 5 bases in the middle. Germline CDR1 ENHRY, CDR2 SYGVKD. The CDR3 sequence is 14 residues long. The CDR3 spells CAISESVGNQPQHF. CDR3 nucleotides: TGTGCCATCAGTGAGTCGGTGGGCAATCAGCCCCAGCATTTT.

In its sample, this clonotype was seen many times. The chain's CDR3 is CASSSPGGNTIYF. The CDR3 DNA reads TGTGCCAGCAGTTCCCCCGGAGGAAACACCATATATTTT. This sequence joins TRBV6-5 and TRBJ1-3; D is unresolved. Trimming removed 4 bases at V and 4 bases at J, with 8 bases between. The CDR3 loop spans 13 amino acids. Germline lookup yields CDR1 MNHEY and CDR2 SVGAGI.

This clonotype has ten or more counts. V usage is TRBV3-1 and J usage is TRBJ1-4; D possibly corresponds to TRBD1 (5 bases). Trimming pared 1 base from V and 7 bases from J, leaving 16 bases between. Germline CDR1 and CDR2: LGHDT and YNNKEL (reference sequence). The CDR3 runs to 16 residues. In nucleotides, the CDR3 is TGTGCCAGCAGCCAAGTTCTGGGCCTGGGGGGTGAAAAACTGTTTTTT. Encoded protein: CASSQVLGLGGEKLFF.

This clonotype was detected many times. The CDR3 sequence: CASHDTIGRNTEAFF. Here the CDR3 DNA reads TGTGCCAGCCATGATACCATAGGCCGGAACACTGAAGCTTTCTTT. The genes are TRBV28 and TRBJ1-1; D is uncertain. CDR1 is MDHEN, CDR2 SYDVKM, per germline. The CDR3 is 15 amino acids. Trimming stripped 8 bases from V and 1 base from J, with 17 bases between. Supplemented by reference TRBV28 and TRBJ1-1, the full variable domain reads DVKVTQSSRYLVKRTGEKVFLECVQDMDHENMFWYRQDPGLGLRLIYFSYDVKMKEKGDIPEGYSVSREKKERFSLILESASTNQTSMYLCASHDTIGRNTEAFFGQGTRLTVV.

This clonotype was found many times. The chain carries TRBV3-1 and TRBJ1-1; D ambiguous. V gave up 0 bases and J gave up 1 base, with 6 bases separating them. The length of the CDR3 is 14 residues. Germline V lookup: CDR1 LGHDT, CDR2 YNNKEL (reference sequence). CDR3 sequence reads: CASSQDYRNTEAFF. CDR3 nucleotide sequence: TGTGCCAGCAGCCAAGATTACAGGAACACTGAAGCTTTCTTT.